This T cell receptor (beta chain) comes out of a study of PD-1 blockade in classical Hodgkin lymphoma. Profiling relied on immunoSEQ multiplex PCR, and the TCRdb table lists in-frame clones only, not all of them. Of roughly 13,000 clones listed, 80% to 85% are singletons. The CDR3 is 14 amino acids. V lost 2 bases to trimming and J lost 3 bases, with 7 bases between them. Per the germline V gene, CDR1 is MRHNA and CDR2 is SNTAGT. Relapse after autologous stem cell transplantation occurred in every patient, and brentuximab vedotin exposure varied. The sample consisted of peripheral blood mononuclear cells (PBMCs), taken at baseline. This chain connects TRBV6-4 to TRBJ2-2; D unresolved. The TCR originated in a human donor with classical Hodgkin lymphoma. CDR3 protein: CASSDRADTGELFF. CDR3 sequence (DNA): TGTGCCAGCAGTGACAGAGCAGACACCGGGGAGCTGTTTTTT.